The count of the clone carrying this T cell receptor beta chain is one. What it binds is not known. V gave up 5 bases and J gave up 5 bases, with 7 bases separating them. Germline V gene lookup returns CDR1 MNHNS and CDR2 SASEGT. The CDR3 totals 12 residues. The sample is drawn from a study of OX40 agonist ivuxolimab in advanced cancers. Study information: A diagnosis of hepatocellular carcinoma, melanoma, renal cell or head and neck cancer was present in dose-escalation patients.

Sequenced by immunoSEQ multiplex PCR; TCRdb stores in-frame clones only, minus some. The repertoire has some 60,000 clones, around 87% of them found once; the top ten carry around 5%. General observations from the study: The study did not work out the antigen specificity of the expanded peripheral T cells.

This receptor was identified in an adult with an advanced solid tumor such as melanoma, head and neck, liver or kidney cancer. Sequencing was performed on CD4+ or CD8+ T cells sorted from blood, taken in a trial of the OX40 agonist ivuxolimab. The rearrangement joins TRBV6-1 to TRBJ2-4; no firm D call. CDR3 nucleotide sequence: TGTGCCAGCAGTCCTATTGAAAACATTCAGTACTTC. The encoded protein is CASSPIENIQYF.